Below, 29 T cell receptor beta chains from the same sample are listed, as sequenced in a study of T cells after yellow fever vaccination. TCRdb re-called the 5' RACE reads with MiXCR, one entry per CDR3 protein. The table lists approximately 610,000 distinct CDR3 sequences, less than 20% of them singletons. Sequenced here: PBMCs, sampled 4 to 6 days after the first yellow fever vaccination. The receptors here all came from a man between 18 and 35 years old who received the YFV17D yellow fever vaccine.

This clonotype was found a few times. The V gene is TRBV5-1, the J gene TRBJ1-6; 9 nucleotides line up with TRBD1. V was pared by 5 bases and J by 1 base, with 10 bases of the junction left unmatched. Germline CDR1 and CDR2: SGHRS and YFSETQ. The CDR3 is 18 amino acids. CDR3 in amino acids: CASRAGTGLRSYNSPLHF. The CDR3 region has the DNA TGCGCCAGCAGGGCCGGGACAGGGCTCAGATCCTATAATTCACCCCTCCACTTT.

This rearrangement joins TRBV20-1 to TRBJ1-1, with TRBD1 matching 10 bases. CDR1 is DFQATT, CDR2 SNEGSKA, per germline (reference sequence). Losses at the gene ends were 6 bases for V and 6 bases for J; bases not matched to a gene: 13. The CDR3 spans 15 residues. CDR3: CSAIDRGRGGAEAFF. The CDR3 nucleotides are TGCAGTGCCATAGACAGGGGGCGGGGAGGCGCTGAAGCTTTCTTT.

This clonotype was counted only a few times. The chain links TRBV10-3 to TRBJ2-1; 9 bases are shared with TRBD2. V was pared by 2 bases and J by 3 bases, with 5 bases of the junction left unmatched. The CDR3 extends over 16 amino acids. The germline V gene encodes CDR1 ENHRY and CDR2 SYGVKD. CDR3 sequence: CAISEASGNFYNEQFF. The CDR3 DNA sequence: TGTGCCATCAGTGAGGCTAGCGGGAATTTCTACAATGAGCAGTTCTTC.

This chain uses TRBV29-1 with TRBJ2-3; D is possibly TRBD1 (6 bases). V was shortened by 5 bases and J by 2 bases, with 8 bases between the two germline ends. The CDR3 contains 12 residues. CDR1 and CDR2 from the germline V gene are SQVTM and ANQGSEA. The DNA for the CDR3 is TGCAGCGTTAGGGACAACACAGATACGCAGTATTTT. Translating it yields CSVRDNTDTQYF.

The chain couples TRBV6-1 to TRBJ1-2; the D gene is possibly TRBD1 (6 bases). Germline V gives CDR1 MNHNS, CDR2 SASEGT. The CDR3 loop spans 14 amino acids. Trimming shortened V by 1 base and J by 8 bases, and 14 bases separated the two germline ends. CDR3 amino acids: CASSEGQETRGYTF. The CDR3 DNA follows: TGTGCCAGCAGTGAAGGACAGGAAACGAGGGGCTACACCTTC.

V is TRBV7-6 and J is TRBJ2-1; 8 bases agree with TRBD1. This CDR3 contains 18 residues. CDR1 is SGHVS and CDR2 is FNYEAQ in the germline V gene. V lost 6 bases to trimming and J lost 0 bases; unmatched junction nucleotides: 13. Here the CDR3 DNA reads TGTGCCAGCAGTTCTTGGGGGACAGGCCGCAGCTCCTACAATGAGCAGTTCTTC. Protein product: CASSSWGTGRSSYNEQFF.

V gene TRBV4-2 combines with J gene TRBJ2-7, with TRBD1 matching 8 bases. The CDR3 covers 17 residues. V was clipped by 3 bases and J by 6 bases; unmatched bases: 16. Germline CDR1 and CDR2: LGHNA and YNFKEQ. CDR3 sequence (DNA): TGTGCCAGCAGCCAGGAGCTCACAGGGGGTGGGTCTCCCGAGCAGTACTTC. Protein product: CASSQELTGGGSPEQYF.

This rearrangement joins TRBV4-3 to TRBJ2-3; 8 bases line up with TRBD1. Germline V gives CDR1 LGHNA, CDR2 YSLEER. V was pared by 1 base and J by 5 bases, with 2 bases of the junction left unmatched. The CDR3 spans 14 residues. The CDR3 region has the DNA TGCGCCAGCAGCCAAGGACAGGGGAAAGATACGCAGTATTTT. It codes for CASSQGQGKDTQYF.

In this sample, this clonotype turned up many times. The CDR3 nucleotides read TGCAGCGTTCAAGCGGGGGCGGACGAGCAGTACTTC. Encoded protein: CSVQAGADEQYF. The rearrangement joins TRBV29-1 to TRBJ2-7; 8 nucleotides match TRBD2. Losses at the gene ends were 5 bases for V and 5 bases for J; bases not matched to a gene: 5. The length of the CDR3 is 12 residues. Germline V gives CDR1 SQVTM, CDR2 ANQGSEA.

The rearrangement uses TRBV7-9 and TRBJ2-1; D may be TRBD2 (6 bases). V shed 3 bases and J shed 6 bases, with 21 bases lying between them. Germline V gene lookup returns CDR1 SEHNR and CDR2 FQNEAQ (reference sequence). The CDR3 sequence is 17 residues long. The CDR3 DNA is TGTGCCAGCAGCTTTGTGTCGGCGGGACTCTACCGCAATGAGCAGTTCTTC. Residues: CASSFVSAGLYRNEQFF.

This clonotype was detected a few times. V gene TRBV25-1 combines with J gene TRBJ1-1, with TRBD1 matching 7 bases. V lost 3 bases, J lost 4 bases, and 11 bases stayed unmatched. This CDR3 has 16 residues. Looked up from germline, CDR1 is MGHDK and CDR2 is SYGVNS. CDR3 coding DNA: TGTGCCAGCAGTGATTCAGGGGGATCAACCTCCACTGAAGCTTTCTTT. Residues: CASSDSGGSTSTEAFF.

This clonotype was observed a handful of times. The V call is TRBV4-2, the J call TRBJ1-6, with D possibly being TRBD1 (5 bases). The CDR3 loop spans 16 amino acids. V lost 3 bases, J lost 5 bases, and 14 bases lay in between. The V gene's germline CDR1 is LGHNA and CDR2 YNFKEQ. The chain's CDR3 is CASSQQPPDNNSPLHF. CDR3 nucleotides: TGTGCCAGCAGCCAGCAGCCCCCGGACAATAATTCACCCCTCCACTTT.

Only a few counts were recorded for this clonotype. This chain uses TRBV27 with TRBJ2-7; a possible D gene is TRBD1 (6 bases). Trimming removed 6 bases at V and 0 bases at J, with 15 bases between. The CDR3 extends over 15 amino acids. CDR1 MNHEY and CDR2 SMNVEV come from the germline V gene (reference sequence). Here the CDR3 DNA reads TGTGCCAGCAGCCTGACAGGCGCAAGCTCCTACGAGCAGTACTTC. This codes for CASSLTGASSYEQYF.

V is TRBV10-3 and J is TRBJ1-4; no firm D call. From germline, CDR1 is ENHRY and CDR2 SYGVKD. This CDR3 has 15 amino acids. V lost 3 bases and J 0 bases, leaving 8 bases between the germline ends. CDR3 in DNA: TGTGCCATCAGTGATTCCCTTGCAACTAATGAAAAACTGTTTTTT. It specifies CAISDSLATNEKLFF.

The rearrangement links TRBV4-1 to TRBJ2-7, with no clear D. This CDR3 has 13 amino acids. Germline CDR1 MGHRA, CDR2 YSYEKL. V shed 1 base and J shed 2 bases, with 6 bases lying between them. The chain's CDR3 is CASSQGGPYEQYV. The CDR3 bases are TGCGCCAGCAGCCAAGGAGGTCCCTACGAGCAGTACGTC.

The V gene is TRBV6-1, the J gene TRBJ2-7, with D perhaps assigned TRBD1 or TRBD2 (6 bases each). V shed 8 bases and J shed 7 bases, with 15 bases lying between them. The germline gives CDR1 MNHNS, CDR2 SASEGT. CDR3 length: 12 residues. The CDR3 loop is CASYNEGGEQYV. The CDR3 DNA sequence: TGTGCCAGCTACAATGAGGGGGGTGAGCAGTACGTC.

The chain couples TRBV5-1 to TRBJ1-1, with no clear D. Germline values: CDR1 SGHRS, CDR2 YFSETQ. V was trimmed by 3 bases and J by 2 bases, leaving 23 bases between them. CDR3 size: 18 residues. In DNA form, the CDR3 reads TGCGCCAGCAGCTCCGACGGCCGGCGACCTAACGAAAACACTGAAGCTTTCTTT. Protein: CASSSDGRRPNENTEAFF.

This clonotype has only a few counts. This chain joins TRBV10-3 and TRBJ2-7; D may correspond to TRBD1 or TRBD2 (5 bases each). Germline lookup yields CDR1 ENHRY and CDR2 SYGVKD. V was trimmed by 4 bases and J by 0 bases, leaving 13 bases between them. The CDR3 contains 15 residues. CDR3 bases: TGTGCCATCAGTGCACGGGGCCTGAGCTCCTACGAGCAGTACGTC. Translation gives CAISARGLSSYEQYV.

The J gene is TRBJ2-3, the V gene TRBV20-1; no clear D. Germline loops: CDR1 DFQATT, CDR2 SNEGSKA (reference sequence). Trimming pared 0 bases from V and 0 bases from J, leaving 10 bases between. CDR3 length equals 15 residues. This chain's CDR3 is CSARDRTESTDTQYF. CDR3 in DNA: TGCAGTGCTAGAGATCGTACGGAGAGCACAGATACGCAGTATTTT.

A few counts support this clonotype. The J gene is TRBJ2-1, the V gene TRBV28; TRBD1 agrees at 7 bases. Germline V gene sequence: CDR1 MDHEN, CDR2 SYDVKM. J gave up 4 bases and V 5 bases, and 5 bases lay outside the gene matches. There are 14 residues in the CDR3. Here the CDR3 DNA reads TGTGCCAGCAGTCACGACAGGGCATACAATGAGCAGTTCTTC. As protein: CASSHDRAYNEQFF.

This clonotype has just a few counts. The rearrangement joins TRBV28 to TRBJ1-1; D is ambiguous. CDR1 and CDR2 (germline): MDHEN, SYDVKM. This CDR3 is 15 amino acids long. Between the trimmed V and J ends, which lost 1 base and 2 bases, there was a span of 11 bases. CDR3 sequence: CASSLFFSENTEAFF. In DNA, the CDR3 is TGTGCCAGCAGTTTATTTTTCTCTGAAAACACTGAAGCTTTCTTT.

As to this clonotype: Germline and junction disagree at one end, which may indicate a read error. The CDR3 sequence is CASSLKGPPRVHF. In DNA, the CDR3 is TGTGCCAGCAGTCTAAAGGGCCCACCCCGGGTCCATTTT. The V gene is TRBV27, the J gene TRBJ1-1; D not certain. The germline V gene encodes CDR1 MNHEY and CDR2 SMNVEV (reference sequence). This CDR3 has 13 residues.

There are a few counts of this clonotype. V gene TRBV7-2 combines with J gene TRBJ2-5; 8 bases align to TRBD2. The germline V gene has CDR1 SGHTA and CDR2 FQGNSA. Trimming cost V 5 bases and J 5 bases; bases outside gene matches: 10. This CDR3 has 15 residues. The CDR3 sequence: CASSLQRGLGETQYF. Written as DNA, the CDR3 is TGTGCCAGCAGCCTTCAGCGGGGGCTTGGGGAGACCCAGTACTTC.

CDR3 loop: CSASRGGEEQYF. The CDR3, as DNA: TGCAGTGCCAGTCGGGGGGGCGAGGAGCAGTACTTC. This sequence joins TRBV20-1 and TRBJ2-7; TRBD2 agrees at 8 bases. This CDR3 contains 12 residues. From germline, CDR1 is DFQATT and CDR2 SNEGSKA (reference sequence). Trimming removed 6 bases from V and 7 bases from J; junction bases left unmatched: 8.

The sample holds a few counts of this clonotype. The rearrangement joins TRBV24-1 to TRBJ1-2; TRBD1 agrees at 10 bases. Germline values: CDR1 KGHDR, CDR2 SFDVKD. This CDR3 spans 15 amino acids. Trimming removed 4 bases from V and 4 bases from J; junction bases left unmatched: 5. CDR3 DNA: TGTGCCACCAGTGAGGGGACAGGGGTTACCTATGGCTACACCTTC. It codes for CATSEGTGVTYGYTF.

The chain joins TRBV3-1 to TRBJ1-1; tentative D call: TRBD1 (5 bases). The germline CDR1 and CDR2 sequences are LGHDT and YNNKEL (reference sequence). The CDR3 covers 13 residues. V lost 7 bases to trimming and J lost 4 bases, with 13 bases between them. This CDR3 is CASTLARGTEAFF. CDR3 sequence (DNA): TGTGCCAGCACCCTCGCGAGGGGCACTGAAGCTTTCTTT. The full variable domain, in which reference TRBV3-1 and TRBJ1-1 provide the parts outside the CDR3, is DTAVSQTPKYLVTQMGNDKSIKCEQNLGHDTMYWYKQDSKKFLKIMFSYNNKELIINETVPNRFSPKSPDKAHLNLHINSLELGDSAVYFCASTLARGTEAFFGQGTRLTVV.

CDR3 loop: CASSLGGAVDTQYF. CDR3 DNA: TGTGCCAGCAGTTTAGGGGGGGCTGTAGATACGCAGTATTTT. The rearrangement links TRBV12-3 or TRBV12-4 to TRBJ2-3; D might be TRBD1 or TRBD2, each matching 6 bases. Trimming stripped 1 base from V and 5 bases from J, with 10 bases between. This CDR3 region has 14 residues.

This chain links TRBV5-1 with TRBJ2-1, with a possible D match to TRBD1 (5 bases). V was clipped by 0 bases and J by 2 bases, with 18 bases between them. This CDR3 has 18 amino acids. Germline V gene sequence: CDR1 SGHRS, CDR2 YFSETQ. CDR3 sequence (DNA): TGCGCCAGCAGCTTGGCTGAGCGTACCGCAGGGACCTACAATGAGCAGTTCTTC. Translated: CASSLAERTAGTYNEQFF.

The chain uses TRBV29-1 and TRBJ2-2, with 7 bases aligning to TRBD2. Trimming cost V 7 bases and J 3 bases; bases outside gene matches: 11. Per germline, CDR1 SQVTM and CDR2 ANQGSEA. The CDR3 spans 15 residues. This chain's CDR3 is CSAAGLPPHTGELFF. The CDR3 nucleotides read TGCAGCGCCGCGGGACTACCTCCGCACACCGGGGAGCTGTTTTTT.